This T cell receptor beta chain originates from a study of T cell responses to AZD1222 COVID-19 vaccine (TCRdb year 2021). Describing the broader study: AZD1222 recipients with second doses at about 4 weeks or about 12 weeks were pooled, because spike-specific TCR depth and breadth did not differ between schedules. TCR sequencing covered more than 230 trial participants: about 210 given two doses of AZD1222 and 26 given two doses of MenACWY control vaccine. Trial participants were enrolled into age subgroups of 18-55, 56-69 and 70-plus years, which contained approximately 150, 28 and 58 TCR-sequenced participants, respectively. Findings and caveats that apply to the study as a whole: Most participants were white British and females outnumbered males, and the authors suggested that clonal diversity may have been underestimated. A significant rise in spike-specific TCR breadth and depth was observed after two AZD1222 doses relative to day 0 and relative to MenACWY recipients. The 56-69-year group was small, and its depth increase did not reach significance, likely because of low power. Vaccine-associated CD4 TCRs spanned the whole spike protein, with dominant responses in regions 160-218 and 743-854. Because no day 14 peak-response samples were available, the repertoires could be characterized only after the peak T cell response. Nearly half of unique spike-specific TCRs reportedly recognized epitopes outside regions mutated in the B.1.351 and B.1.1.7 variants. Only five to seven AZD1222 recipients were SARS-CoV-2 seropositive at baseline, limiting conclusions about previously exposed vaccinees.

The CDR3 regions of human TCRbeta chains were subjected to immunosequencing. From the authors' description of their analysis: TCRs in the repertoires were compared against a reference library of SARS-CoV-2-specific TCRs that had been generated with the MIRA antigen-specificity platform. Breadth was defined as the fraction of unique TCRs that were SARS-CoV-2-associated. Depth was defined as the fraction of total T cells that were SARS-CoV-2-associated. Using the MIRA data, every spike-specific TCR was mapped to the spike region that the TCR reacted to and assigned to either a CD4 or a CD8 class. Log10-transformed breadth and depth values were compared by one-way ANOVA with Sidak's multiple comparisons tests. Held by TCRdb, this immuneACCESS table contains in-frame sequences only and omits some clones. Under half of the omission traces to an unresolved V gene where checked; the cause of the rest is unknown. That table furnishes V, J and clone size, whereas the DNA furnished D and trimming. Within this sample are 160,000 or so clones, with approximately 90% of them counted one time only. The ten most abundant clones make up 1.5% to 2% of the sample.

Concerning this clone: Its antigen remains unidentified. Here the CDR3 omits its conserved ending phenylalanine or tryptophan, so a read error is the likely source. The limits of the CDR3 on the DNA are not certain, so only TCRdb's listed CDR3 is given.

From its first to its last residue, the CDR3 has 11 amino acids. CDR1 and CDR2, looked up from the germline V gene (reference sequence), are DFQATT and SNEGSKA. Interpreted using the paper, the time point label stands for: baseline before first vaccination. The vaccinee samples were drawn from two UK trials, COV001 and COV002, one of which was a single-blind randomized controlled phase 2/3 trial testing AZD1222 (ChAdOx1 nCoV-19) in healthy adults. For TCRbeta chain sequencing, PBMC samples from trial participants were taken at day 0 and at day 28 after the second dose. Material: peripheral blood, obtained on day 0 of AZD1222 vaccination. The TCR sequence derives from an adult in good health. The rearrangement combines TRBV20-1 with TRBJ1-1. The CDR3 is CSARNPGGVDV.